The T cell receptor (beta chain) under discussion was sequenced for a study of shared clonotypes between healthy human individuals. Germline V gives CDR1 SGHDN, CDR2 FVKESK. The CDR3 totals 16 residues. V lost 4 bases and J lost 8, with 23 bases in between. Only in-frame clones appear in the TCRdb table, and some are missing; sequencing was by immunoSEQ multiplex PCR. The data show around 1.5 million clones, under 99% seen once. Sequenced material: naive CD4+ T cells sorted from blood. Subset defined: CD45RA+ positively selected. This sequence originates from a young man in good health. The chain has TRBV14 and TRBJ2-5; D may correspond to TRBD1 or TRBD2 (5 bases each). The CDR3 sequence is CASSPGKGTGPGTQYF. DNA of the CDR3: TGTGCCAGCAGCCCCGGAAAGGGGACGGGGCCCGGAACCCAGTACTTC.